The source of this T cell receptor (beta chain) is a study of cytomegalovirus exposure and HLA in healthy donors. Notes on the study in general: Based on reports, TCR beta sequences accurately predicted HLA-A and HLA-B alleles for most subjects. A later analysis, which compared TCR beta chains of equal frequency, found the HLA-associated ones more clonally expanded. In a later analysis, productive TCRs from donors in an Asian-associated ancestry cluster reportedly carried fewer N-insertions than the cohort mean.

It was with 60 Vbeta and 13 Jbeta primers that the PCR ran. Produced via immunoSEQ multiplex PCR; TCRdb's table is partial and in-frame only. In total, the table holds around 76,000 clones. Of note for this clone: Its matching antigen is unknown.

The CDR3 contains 16 residues. With V trimmed by 0 bases and J by 0 bases, 0 bases remained unmatched. CDR1 and CDR2 (germline): SGHKS, YYEKEE (reference sequence). V and J are TRBV5-5 and TRBJ2-2; 9 bases map to TRBD2. Specimen: PBMCs. The TCR comes from a woman aged 55-75 years in good health and CMV-seronegative. The CDR3 loop is CASSLGGGANTGELFF. CDR3 coding DNA: TGTGCCAGCAGCTTGGGCGGGGGGGCGAACACCGGGGAGCTGTTTTTT.